The text below deals with one TCR beta chain. Its antigen is not known. The protocol was immunoSEQ multiplex PCR, while the TCRdb copy is restricted to in-frame clones and leaves out a portion. This sample carries about 150,000 clones, 93% of them seen once, and the ten largest clones take 5% to 5.5%. V was clipped by 0 bases and J by 5 bases, with 11 bases between them. The CDR3 contains 15 residues. Looked up from germline, CDR1 is MNHNY and CDR2 is SVGAGI (reference sequence). This entry belongs to a study of T cell responses to AZD1222 COVID-19 vaccine. The overall study: The study pooled second doses at about 4 or about 12 weeks. Study results and caveats: Spike-specific TCR repertoires showed rising breadth and depth after two AZD1222 doses.

The sequence was obtained from an adult in good health. This specimen was peripheral blood, taken on day 0 of AZD1222 vaccination. The chain uses TRBV6-6 and TRBJ1-3, with D hard to call. The CDR3 DNA reads as TGTGCCAGCAGTTACTCAGAGGGTCGGCGAAACACCATATATTTT. It translates to CASSYSEGRRNTIYF.